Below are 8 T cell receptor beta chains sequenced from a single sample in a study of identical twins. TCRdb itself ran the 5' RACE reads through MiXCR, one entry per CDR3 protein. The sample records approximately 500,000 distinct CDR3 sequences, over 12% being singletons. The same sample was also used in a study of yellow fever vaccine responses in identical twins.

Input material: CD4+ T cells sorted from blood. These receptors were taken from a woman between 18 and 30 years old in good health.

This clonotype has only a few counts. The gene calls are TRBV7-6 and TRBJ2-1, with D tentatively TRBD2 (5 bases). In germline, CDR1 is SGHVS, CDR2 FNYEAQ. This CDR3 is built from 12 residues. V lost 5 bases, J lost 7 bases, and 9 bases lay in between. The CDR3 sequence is CASSGLLNEQFF. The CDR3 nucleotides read TGTGCCAGCAGCGGACTTCTAAATGAGCAGTTCTTC.

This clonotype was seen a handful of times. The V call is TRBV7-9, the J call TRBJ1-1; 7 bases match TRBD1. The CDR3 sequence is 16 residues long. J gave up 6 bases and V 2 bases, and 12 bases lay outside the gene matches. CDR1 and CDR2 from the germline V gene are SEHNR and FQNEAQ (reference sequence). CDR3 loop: CASSLTRGQGGPEAFF. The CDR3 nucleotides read TGTGCCAGCAGCTTAACGCGCGGGCAGGGGGGTCCTGAAGCTTTCTTT.

This CDR3 reads CASSPTKGFGYTF. The CDR3 nucleotides are TGTGCCAGCAGTCCCACCAAAGGGTTTGGCTACACCTTC. The chain uses TRBV28 and TRBJ1-2; D is unclear. The CDR3 loop spans 13 amino acids. Per the germline V gene, CDR1 is MDHEN and CDR2 is SYDVKM. Trimming shortened V by 5 bases and J by 7 bases, and 14 bases separated the two germline ends.

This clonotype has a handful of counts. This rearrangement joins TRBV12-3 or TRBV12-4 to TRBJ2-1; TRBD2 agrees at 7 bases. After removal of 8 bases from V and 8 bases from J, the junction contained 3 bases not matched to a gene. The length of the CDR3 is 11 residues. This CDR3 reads CASLGLYEQFF. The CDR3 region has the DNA TGTGCCAGCCTGGGACTATATGAGCAGTTCTTC.

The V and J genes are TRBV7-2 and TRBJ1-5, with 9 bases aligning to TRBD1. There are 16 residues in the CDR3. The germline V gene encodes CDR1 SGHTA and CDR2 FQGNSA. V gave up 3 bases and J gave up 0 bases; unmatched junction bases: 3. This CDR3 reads CASSLTGGGSNQPQHF. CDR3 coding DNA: TGTGCCAGCAGCTTGACAGGGGGTGGTAGCAATCAGCCCCAGCATTTT.

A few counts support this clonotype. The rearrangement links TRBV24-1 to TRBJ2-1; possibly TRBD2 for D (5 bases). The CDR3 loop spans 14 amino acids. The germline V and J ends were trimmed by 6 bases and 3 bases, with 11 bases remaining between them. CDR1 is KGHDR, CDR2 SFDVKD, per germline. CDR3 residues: CATSPADYYNEQFF. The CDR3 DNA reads TGTGCCACCAGTCCAGCGGATTACTACAATGAGCAGTTCTTC.

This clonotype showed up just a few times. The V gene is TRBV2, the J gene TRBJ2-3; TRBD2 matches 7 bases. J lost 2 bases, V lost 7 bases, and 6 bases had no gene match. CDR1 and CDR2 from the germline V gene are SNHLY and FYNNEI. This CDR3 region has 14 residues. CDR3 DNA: TGTGCCAGCACCGCAGGGAGGGACACAGATACGCAGTATTTT. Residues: CASTAGRDTDTQYF.

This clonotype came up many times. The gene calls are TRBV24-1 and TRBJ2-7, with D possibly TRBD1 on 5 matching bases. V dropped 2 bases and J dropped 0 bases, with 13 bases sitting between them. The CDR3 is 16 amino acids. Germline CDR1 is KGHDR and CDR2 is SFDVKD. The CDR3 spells CATSDSRQTYSYEQYF. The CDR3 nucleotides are TGTGCCACCAGTGATTCTCGACAGACTTACTCCTACGAGCAGTACTTC.